The present entry profiles one T cell receptor beta chain with its context. Its antigen is undetermined. These data originate in a study of beta chain features in type 1 diabetes. The study, taken as a whole, reports: TCRB CDR3 length was moderately but significantly reduced in all four CD4+ subsets of Type 1 diabetes patients.

Sequencing targeted expressed TCRB transcripts, as all isolated RNA had been reverse transcribed. TCRdb's copy holds only in-frame clones and misses some; the assay was immunoSEQ multiplex PCR. Among roughly 53,000 clones, over 40% were seen once, and the ten largest hold 1.4%. Germline assignment: CDR1 MNHEY and CDR2 SMNVEV (reference sequence). CDR3 size: 16 residues. Trimming cost V 6 bases and J 4 bases, with 16 bases left between them. Stem cell-like memory, regulatory, central memory and naive CD4+ cells were sorted via CD45RO/CCR7/CD25/CD127/CD95/CD27. This clonotype was sampled from a man aged 25 to 40 with type 1 diabetes. V is TRBV27 and J is TRBJ2-6; D might be TRBD1 (8 bases). Sequencing was carried out using Tregs from blood. The CDR3 DNA reads as TGTGCCAGCAGGCACAGGGGGGGCCTCGGGGCCAACGTCCTGACTTTC. Translated: CASRHRGGLGANVLTF.